This T cell receptor beta chain was observed in a study of blood T cell repertoires in COVID-19. Background on the study: The United States, Italy and Spain were the sources of the acute and convalescent COVID-19 samples. In each case, the material was cDNA or gDNA derived from T cells, B-cell-depleted T cells, or PBMCs.

Profiled with immunoSEQ multiplex PCR; TCRdb holds only in-frame clones, not every one. The sample holds about 50,000 clones, about 75% seen once. CDR3 length: 12 residues. Deletions cut 0 bases from V and 8 bases from J, with 7 bases between. The source material was peripheral blood. V gene TRBV12-3 or TRBV12-4 combines with J gene TRBJ1-2; D not certain. The TCR comes from a man between 45 and 60 years old with active or convalescent COVID-19. CDR3 in amino acids: CASSLARVGYTF. The CDR3 DNA sequence: TGTGCCAGCAGTTTAGCGCGTGTAGGCTACACCTTC.